Detailed here is one T cell receptor beta chain. TCR beta CDR3 regions were amplified from RNA. HTBI primers drove first-round RT-PCR of the TCR CDR3. TCRdb reprocessed the multiplex PCR reads with MiXCR, giving one entry per CDR3 protein. The sample shows 690,000 or so distinct CDR3 sequences, approximately 18% of them seen only once. The data stem from a study of T cells in Graves' hyperthyroidism and ophthalmopathy. The CDR3 loop spans 13 amino acids. Per the germline V gene, CDR1 is LNHDA and CDR2 is SQIVND (reference sequence). V lost 7 bases and J 1 base, leaving 9 bases between the germline ends.

Sequenced: blood. This TCR derives from a woman aged 50 to 60 with Graves' hyperthyroidism that later progressed to Graves' ophthalmopathy. This rearrangement joins TRBV19 to TRBJ2-3; tentative D call: TRBD2 (6 bases). CDR3 loop: CASTGTGTDTQYF. CDR3 coding DNA: TGTGCCAGTACCGGGACTGGCACAGATACGCAGTATTTT.